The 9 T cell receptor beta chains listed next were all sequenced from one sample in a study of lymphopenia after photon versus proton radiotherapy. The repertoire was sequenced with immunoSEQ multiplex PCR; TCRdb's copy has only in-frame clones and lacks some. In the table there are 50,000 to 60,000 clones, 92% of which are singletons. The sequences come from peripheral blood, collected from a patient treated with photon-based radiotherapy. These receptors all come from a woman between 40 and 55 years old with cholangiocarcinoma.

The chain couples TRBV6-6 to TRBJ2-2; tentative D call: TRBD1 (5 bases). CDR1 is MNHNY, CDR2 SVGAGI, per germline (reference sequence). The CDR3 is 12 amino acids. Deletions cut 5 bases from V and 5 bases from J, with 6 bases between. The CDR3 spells CASSRTTGELFF. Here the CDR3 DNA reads TGTGCCAGCAGTAGGACAACCGGGGAGCTGTTTTTT.

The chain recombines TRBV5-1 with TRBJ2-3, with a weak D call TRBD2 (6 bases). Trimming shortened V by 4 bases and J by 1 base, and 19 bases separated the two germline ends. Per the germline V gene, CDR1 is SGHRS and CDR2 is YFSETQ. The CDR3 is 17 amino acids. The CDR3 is CASSPPWGDEGTDTQYF. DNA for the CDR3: TGCGCCAGCAGCCCTCCGTGGGGGGATGAGGGCACAGATACGCAGTATTTT.

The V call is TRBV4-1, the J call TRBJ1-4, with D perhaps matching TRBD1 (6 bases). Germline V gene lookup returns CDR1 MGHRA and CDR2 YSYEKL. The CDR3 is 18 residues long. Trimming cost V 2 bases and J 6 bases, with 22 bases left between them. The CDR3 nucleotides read TGCGCCAGCAGCCAACAGGCAGGGGACATTGGGTCGGATGAAAAACTGTTTTTT. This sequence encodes CASSQQAGDIGSDEKLFF.

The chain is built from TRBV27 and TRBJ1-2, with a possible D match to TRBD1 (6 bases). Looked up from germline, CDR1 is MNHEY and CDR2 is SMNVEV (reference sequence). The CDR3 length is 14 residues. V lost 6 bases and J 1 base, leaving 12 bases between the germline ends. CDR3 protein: CASSQGGNNYGYTF. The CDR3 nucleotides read TGTGCCAGCAGCCAAGGGGGGAATAACTATGGCTACACCTTC.

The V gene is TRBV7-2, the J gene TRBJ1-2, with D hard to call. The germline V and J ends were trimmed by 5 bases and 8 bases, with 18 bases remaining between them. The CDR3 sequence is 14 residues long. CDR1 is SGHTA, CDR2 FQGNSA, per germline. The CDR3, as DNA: TGTGCCAGCAGCGTGGACTCCCGCTCCGGCGGCTACACCTTC. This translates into CASSVDSRSGGYTF.

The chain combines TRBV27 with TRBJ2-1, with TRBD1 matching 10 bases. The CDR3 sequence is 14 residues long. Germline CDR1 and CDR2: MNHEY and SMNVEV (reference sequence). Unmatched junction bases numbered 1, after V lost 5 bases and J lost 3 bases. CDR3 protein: CASSGQGGYNEQFF. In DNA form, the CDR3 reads TGTGCCAGCAGTGGACAGGGGGGCTACAATGAGCAGTTCTTC.

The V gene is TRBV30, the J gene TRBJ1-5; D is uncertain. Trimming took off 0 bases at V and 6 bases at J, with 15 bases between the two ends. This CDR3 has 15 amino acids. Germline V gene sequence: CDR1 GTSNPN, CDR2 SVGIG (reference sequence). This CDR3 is CAWSVGQEIGQPQHF. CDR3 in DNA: TGTGCCTGGAGTGTAGGGCAGGAGATCGGTCAGCCCCAGCATTTT.

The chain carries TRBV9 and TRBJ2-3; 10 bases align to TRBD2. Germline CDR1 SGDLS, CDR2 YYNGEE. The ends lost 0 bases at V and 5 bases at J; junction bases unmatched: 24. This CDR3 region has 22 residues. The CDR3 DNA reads TGTGCCAGCAGCGTAGAGATCGGGTGGCTAGCGGGGGACCCTGGCCGTGGAGATACGCAGTATTTT. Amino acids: CASSVEIGWLAGDPGRGDTQYF.

CDR3 in DNA: TGTGCCAGCAGTCAGATGGGACAGGGCAATTCACCCCTCCACTTT. This codes for CASSQMGQGNSPLHF. The chain combines TRBV28 with TRBJ1-6; 9 bases agree with TRBD1. This CDR3 spans 15 amino acids. CDR1 and CDR2 (germline): MDHEN, SYDVKM. Losses at the gene ends were 5 bases for V and 7 bases for J; bases not matched to a gene: 6.